A single TCR beta chain is shown here with its context. Its antigen is currently unknown. The data originate from a study of shared clonotypes between healthy human individuals. The study's findings and limits: A limitation of the genetic and exposure-history diversity represented arose from few donors.

Germline loops: CDR1 SGHTS, CDR2 YDEGEE. The CDR3 runs 14 residues. V lost 3 bases and J lost 11; bases outside the gene matches: 9. The repertoire was sequenced with immunoSEQ multiplex PCR; TCRdb's copy has only in-frame clones and lacks some. The table records over a million clones, roughly 80% of them present only once. Sequenced input: memory CD4+ T cells sorted from blood. Stated subset: CD45RA-negative fraction. This TCR was sampled from a man between 18 and 35 years old in good health. V is TRBV5-8 and J is TRBJ1-5; 9 bases are shared with TRBD1. CDR3 in DNA: TGTGCCAGCAGCTCGGGGACAGGGAAAGCGGCCCAGCATTTT. This sequence encodes CASSSGTGKAAQHF.